This note documents a single T cell receptor (beta chain) sequence. The target of this receptor is not known. Nothing much larger sits one base from this clone, and base qualities are not available. This sample stems from a study of identical twins listed by TCRdb under 2016. At the level of the whole study: To test whether fetal clonotypes persist, the study used deep sequencing on TCR alpha and beta repertoires from monozygotic twins, unrelated adults of various ages, and cord blood. Replicate twin experiments were performed at different times using different library preparation protocols to rule out contamination. Overall study results and their limits: Abundant cord blood beta clonotypes carried fewer insertions; young adult naive repertoires showed a weaker similar trend, while memory repertoires showed none. Compared with coincidental sharing between unrelated individuals, out-of-frame TCR alpha sequences shared between twins had an excess of sequences with low generation probability. In monozygotic twins, out-of-frame TCR alpha sharing was systematically underestimated by recombination models, although the models agreed with sharing between unrelated individuals. Zero-insertion analyses could be partly confounded by invariant T cells such as MAIT and iNKT, although diverse VJ usage argued against such confounding for most clonotypes. Conclusions relied on cross-sectional statistical analysis, since the same donors could not be followed over many years. The excess sharing between twins in beta out-of-frame sequences was weaker because fewer shared sequences reduced the signal-to-noise ratio.

For CDR1 and CDR2, the germline V gene lists MRHNA and SNTAGT. The CDR3 sequence holds 15 residues, the cysteine and phenylalanine included. Just CDR3 DNA is preserved here, 45 bases in frame from base 1. The junction shows trimming of 8 bases on V and 1 base on J, and the gene matches do not reach 9 bases of it. All donors were healthy Caucasians. The twin cohort comprised three pairs of female monozygotic twins, all aged about 18 to 30 years. Peripheral blood mononuclear cells were used as the source from which RNA for TCR libraries was isolated. Library preparation employed 5' RACE. The sample was run on an Illumina HiSeq 2000. A universal primer binding site was introduced by template switching, and a unique molecular identifier was present in the final cDNA, enabling accurate counting of TCR cDNA molecules. Specific primers in the conserved constant-segment region were used to synthesize first-strand cDNA for the TCR alpha and beta chains. To control for contamination, every cDNA library was double barcoded, receiving both a SMART-Mk sample barcode and Illumina barcodes. Two successive PCR steps introduced TruSeq adapter sequences along with Illumina sample barcodes. TCR alpha and beta cDNA libraries were sequenced on the Illumina HiSeq platform with custom primers. In the paper's pipeline: MiGEC processed the raw reads to extract unique molecular identifiers, while MiXCR was used to determine the CDR3 positions. For each individual, recombination models were inferred using an EM algorithm with the repgenHMM and IGoR tools. The analysis of shared clonotypes was done with the tcR package in R, with sharing normalized by the product of cloneset sizes. To study raw recombination without the effects of thymic and clonal selection, out-of-frame nonproductive sequences were analyzed. The public reads were reprocessed in TCRdb via fastp at Q25 and MiXCR, keeping in-frame beta chains. Each CDR3 protein appears once, grouped with its most common genes and DNA. The authors' filters were not applied to this entry. The sample table lists about 730,000 distinct CDR3 sequences, about 20% of them with a count of one. Approximately 4.3% of the sample is taken by the ten largest.

This sample was also put to use in a study of T cells expressing NK-cell markers. Per that second paper: TCR beta-chain repertoires were profiled in sorted CD3+CD56+NKG2C+, CD3+CD56+NKG2C- and CD3+CD56-NKG2C+ T-cell subsets from several donors. Among the eight sequenced donors, only one was HCMV-seronegative, while the other seven were HCMV-seropositive. In several experiments an anti-gammadeltaTCR antibody was added to restrict sorting to alphabetaTCR-expressing T cells. In six donors, the dominant CD3+CD56+NKG2C+ clonotypes ranked among the top 10 CD8+ clonotypes, making up 1.0-7.0% of CD8+ T cells. Those dominant clonotypes were again the most abundant among CD3+CD56-NKG2C+ cells in a handful of donors, at roughly 25-65%. Whether the expanded NKG2C-expressing T cell clones were specific for HCMV antigens was left unclear. Randomly selected healthy volunteers, three men and five women, were used as the eight sequenced donors. A commercial ELISA kit detecting HCMV-specific IgG in serum was used to determine HCMV serostatus. For six donors, unsorted PBMC were also used to sequence bulk peripheral blood T-cell repertoires. MIGEC was used to demultiplex reads and group reads by UMI, and MiTCR was used to assemble and quantify clonotypes. To exclude erroneous sequences, any TCR cDNA sequence not supported by at least two reads was discarded. Downstream repertoire analysis used the tcR package, and clonotypes were matched across fractions by CDR3 nucleotide sequence plus V segment. VDJmatch was used to annotate antigen specificity against VDJdb, with one amino acid substitution allowed in CDR3.

The source of this sequence is a woman aged 18-35 years in good health. The sample was PBMCs. The sequence joins TRBV6-4 to TRBJ2-3, and 7 junctional nucleotides match TRBD2. The DNA sequence reads TGTGCCAGCGGATCCGGACTAGAGGGCACAGATACGCAGTATTTT. It specifies CASGSGLEGTDTQYF.